The 17 T cell receptor beta chains below come from one sample, sequenced in a study of blood T cells in healthy people across ages. Through a sample-barcoded 5' primer and a J-beta primer mix, a second PCR was run for roughly 7 to 12 cycles. TCRdb re-called the 5' RACE reads through MiXCR, storing one row per CDR3 protein. The data hold approximately 800,000 distinct CDR3 sequences, with around two thirds observed a single time. The sample taken for sequencing was blood. These TCRs come from a man between 25 and 39 years old in good health.

Ten or more counts support this clonotype. The chain combines TRBV20-1 with TRBJ2-1; D call uncertain. The CDR3 has 12 residues. The V end lost 6 bases, the J end lost 4 bases, and 10 bases lay between the germline ends. The germline V gene encodes CDR1 DFQATT and CDR2 SNEGSKA (reference sequence). The CDR3 DNA reads TGCAGTGCCTGTCCTGAGTACAATGAGCAGTTCTTC. This sequence encodes CSACPEYNEQFF.

The V and J genes are TRBV12-3 or TRBV12-4 and TRBJ2-4, with 11 positions matching TRBD1. The CDR3 loop spans 12 amino acids. V shed 8 bases and J 13 bases; nucleotides not matched to a gene: 7. CDR3 amino acids: CASRDRGWEQYF. The CDR3 coding sequence is TGTGCCAGCCGGGACAGGGGGTGGGAGCAGTACTTC.

This rearrangement joins TRBV29-1 to TRBJ1-1; D not resolved. The CDR3 is made up of 12 amino acids. V dropped 7 bases and J dropped 1 base, with 10 bases sitting between them. Germline lookup yields CDR1 SQVTM and CDR2 ANQGSEA. The chain's CDR3 is CSAASRNTEAFF. The CDR3 coding sequence is TGCAGCGCCGCCTCTAGGAACACTGAAGCTTTCTTT. Full variable domain (missing parts from reference TRBV29-1 and TRBJ1-1): SAVISQKPSRDICQRGTSLTIQCQVDSQVTMMFWYRQQPGQSLTLIATANQGSEATYESGFVIDKFPISRPNLTFSTLTVSNMSPEDSSIYLCSAASRNTEAFFGQGTRLTVV.

This chain uses TRBV7-9 with TRBJ2-7; the match to TRBD1 covers 10 bases. The CDR3 has 14 amino acids. V shed 5 bases, J shed 7 bases, and the junction held 8 bases outside the gene matches. The germline V gene has CDR1 SEHNR and CDR2 FQNEAQ (reference sequence). CDR3 residues: CASSIQGQGDEQYF. The CDR3 DNA reads TGTGCCAGCAGCATACAAGGACAGGGGGATGAGCAGTACTTC.

With respect to this clonotype: Germline and junction disagree at one end, which may indicate a read error. The chain combines TRBV7-2 with TRBJ2-5; weak D call: TRBD1 (6 bases). This CDR3 contains 15 residues. In germline, CDR1 is SGHTA, CDR2 FQGNSA. The CDR3: CASSANYRDPETRYF. CDR3 DNA sequence: TGTGCCAGCAGTGCTAATTACAGGGATCCCGAGACCCGGTACTTC.

This clonotype was observed a few times. The chain uses TRBV12-3 or TRBV12-4 and TRBJ2-3; 16 bases line up with TRBD2. This CDR3 has 19 residues. J was trimmed by 6 bases and V by 5 bases; bases with no gene match: 14. The CDR3 is CASSTVPGLAGGPGDTQYF. CDR3 coding DNA: TGTGCCAGCAGTACCGTCCCGGGACTAGCGGGGGGGCCAGGGGATACGCAGTATTTT.

This clonotype was counted once. The chain uses TRBV5-6 and TRBJ2-7, with 10 bases matching TRBD2. The germline CDR1 and CDR2 sequences are SGHDT and YYEEEE. V shed 4 bases, J shed 5 bases, and the junction held 6 bases outside the gene matches. The CDR3 spans 14 residues. CDR3 region: CASSLLAGSHEQYF. The CDR3 DNA sequence: TGTGCCAGCAGCCTACTAGCGGGGAGCCACGAGCAGTACTTC. Complete variable domain (other parts from reference TRBV5-6 and TRBJ2-7): DAGVTQSPTHLIKTRGQQVTLRCSPKSGHDTVSWYQQALGQGPQFIFQYYEEEERQRGNFPDRFSGHQFPNYSSELNVNALLLGDSALYLCASSLLAGSHEQYFGPGTRLTVT.

The V call is TRBV20-1, the J call TRBJ2-3; the match to TRBD2 covers 12 bases. This CDR3 has 17 residues. After removal of 3 bases from V and 4 bases from J, the junction contained 11 bases not matched to a gene. Germline CDR1 DFQATT, CDR2 SNEGSKA (reference sequence). CDR3 amino acids: CSASVPSSGGAADTQYF. Here the CDR3 DNA reads TGCAGTGCTAGCGTCCCTTCTAGCGGGGGGGCTGCAGATACGCAGTATTTT.

This clonotype was seen a handful of times. This rearrangement joins TRBV4-2 to TRBJ2-3, with D perhaps matching TRBD2 (6 bases). The V end lost 2 bases, the J end lost 7 bases, and 16 bases lay between the germline ends. The CDR3 spans 15 residues. CDR1 and CDR2 from the germline V gene are LGHNA and YNFKEQ. The CDR3 region has the DNA TGTGCCAGCAGCCAATCAACTGGGGCGGGGAATACGCAGTATTTT. Its translation: CASSQSTGAGNTQYF.

This clonotype was picked up one time. The chain is built from TRBV3-1 and TRBJ1-2; D ambiguous. Trimming stripped 6 bases from V and 8 bases from J, with 19 bases between. CDR1 and CDR2 from the germline V gene are LGHDT and YNNKEL (reference sequence). CDR3 length: 14 amino acids. The chain's CDR3 is CASSRPVAPWGYTF. CDR3 DNA: TGTGCCAGCAGTCGACCAGTTGCCCCCTGGGGCTACACCTTC.

The sample holds a few counts of this clonotype. The chain employs TRBV11-1 and TRBJ2-7; D unclear. The CDR3 has 16 residues. Germline V gene data show CDR1 as SGHAT and CDR2 as FQDESV (reference sequence). Trimming pared 3 bases from V and 4 bases from J, leaving 19 bases between. The CDR3 coding sequence is TGTGCCAGCAGCTTGAGTACGGGCCAAGGAACTTACGAGCAGTACTTC. Its translation is CASSLSTGQGTYEQYF.

This clonotype was seen only a few times. The V call is TRBV29-1, the J call TRBJ2-7; either TRBD1 or TRBD2 may fit D (6 bases each). The V end was cut by 3 bases, the J end by 4 bases, with 10 bases between. The CDR3 has 12 amino acids. Germline CDR1 reads SQVTM; CDR2 reads ANQGSEA. The CDR3 loop reads CSVEGAGYEQYF. DNA for the CDR3: TGCAGCGTTGAGGGGGCGGGATACGAGCAGTACTTC.

The J gene is TRBJ2-1, the V gene TRBV10-3; 8 bases align to TRBD2. The germline V gene encodes CDR1 ENHRY and CDR2 SYGVKD. V shed 3 bases and J 5 bases; nucleotides not matched to a gene: 9. The CDR3 sequence is 16 residues long. The CDR3 region is CAISDPAGGLDNEQFF. Here the CDR3 DNA reads TGTGCCATCAGTGATCCGGCGGGGGGCCTCGACAATGAGCAGTTCTTC.

The chain links TRBV4-3 to TRBJ2-7, with D perhaps TRBD2 (7 bases). The DNA end lines up better with TRBJ2-5; the J call may be wrong. The CDR3 runs 18 residues. The germline V gene has CDR1 LGHNA and CDR2 YSLEER. This CDR3 is CASSQALQGGARVETQYF. The DNA of the CDR3 is TGCGCCAGCAGCCAAGCACTCCAAGGGGGGGCGCGGGTTGAGACCCAGTACTTC.

Ten or more counts support this clonotype. This sequence joins TRBV7-2 and TRBJ2-7; possibly TRBD1 or TRBD2 for D (6 bases each). The germline gives CDR1 SGHTA, CDR2 FQGNSA. With 1 base removed from V and 2 bases from J, the gap between germline ends came to 15 bases. The CDR3 is made up of 16 amino acids. CDR3 nucleotides: TGTGCCAGCAGCTTAGACGCCGGGGGCCTCCCCTACGAGCAGTACTTC. It is translated as CASSLDAGGLPYEQYF.

A word on this clonotype: An end of the junction does not agree with germline; a read error may underlie this. The rearrangement uses TRBV5-5 and TRBJ1-5; D perhaps matches TRBD1 (5 bases). The germline V gene has CDR1 SGHKS and CDR2 YYEKEE (reference sequence). This CDR3 comprises 15 residues. The CDR3 loop is CANSLEGAWDQPQHF. The CDR3 DNA reads as TGTGCCAACAGCTTGGAAGGGGCCTGGGATCAGCCCCAGCATTTT. The entire variable domain, with the rest obtained from reference TRBV5-5 and TRBJ1-5, is as follows: DAGVTQSPTHLIKTRGQQVTLRCSPISGHKSVSWYQQVLGQGPQFIFQYYEKEERGRGNFPDRFSARQFPNYSSELNVNALLLGDSALYLCANSLEGAWDQPQHFGDGTRLSIL.

This rearrangement joins TRBV3-1 to TRBJ2-3; 11 bases align to TRBD2. CDR1 is LGHDT, CDR2 YNNKEL, per germline (reference sequence). The trim removed 1 base at V and 7 bases at J, leaving 19 bases unmatched. This CDR3 contains 20 residues. CDR3 bases: TGTGCCAGCAGCCAAGCCCTACCTTCTAGCGGGGGGCATGAAGCTCATACGCAGTATTTT. Its translation is CASSQALPSSGGHEAHTQYF.